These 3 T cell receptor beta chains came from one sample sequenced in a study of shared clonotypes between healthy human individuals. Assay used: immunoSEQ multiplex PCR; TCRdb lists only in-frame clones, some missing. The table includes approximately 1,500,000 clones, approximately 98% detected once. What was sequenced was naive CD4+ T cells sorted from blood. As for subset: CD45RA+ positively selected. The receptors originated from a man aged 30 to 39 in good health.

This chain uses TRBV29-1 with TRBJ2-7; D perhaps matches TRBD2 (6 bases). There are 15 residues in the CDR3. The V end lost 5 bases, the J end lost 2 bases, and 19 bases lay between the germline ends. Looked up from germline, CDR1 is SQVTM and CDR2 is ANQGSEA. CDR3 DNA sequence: TGCAGCGTTTTCACCCGCCAGGGAGGCCCCTACGAGCAGTACTTC. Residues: CSVFTRQGGPYEQYF.

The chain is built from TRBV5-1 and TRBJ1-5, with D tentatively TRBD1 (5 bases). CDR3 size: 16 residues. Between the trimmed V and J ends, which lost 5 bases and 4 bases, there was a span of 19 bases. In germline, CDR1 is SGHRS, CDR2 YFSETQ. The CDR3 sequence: CASSYERRGGNQPQHF. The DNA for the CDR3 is TGCGCCAGCAGTTATGAGCGTAGGGGAGGGAATCAGCCCCAGCATTTT.

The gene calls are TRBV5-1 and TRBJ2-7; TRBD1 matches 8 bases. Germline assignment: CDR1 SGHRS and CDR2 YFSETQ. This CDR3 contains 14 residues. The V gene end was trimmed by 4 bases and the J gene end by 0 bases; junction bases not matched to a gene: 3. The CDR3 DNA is TGCGCCAGCAGCCATACAGGGGGCTCCTACGAGCAGTACTTC. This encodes CASSHTGGSYEQYF.